These 8 T cell receptor beta chains were all obtained from the same sample, sequenced in a study of blood T cell repertoires in COVID-19 (dated by TCRdb to 2020 to 2022). The protocol used for the library was the immunoSEQ multiplex PCR assay. As stored in TCRdb, this immuneACCESS dataset retains in-frame rearrangements with V and J assigned. A fraction of the clones does not appear; measured against another copy, unresolved V genes explain less than half of the discrepancy, and the remainder lacks a known reason. This sample comprises approximately 30,000 clones, less than 85% of them detected only once. The ten top clones hold roughly 15% of the sample. Sequencing was carried out using peripheral blood. The receptor set was obtained from a human donor with acute or convalescent COVID-19. The donor label of this sample is uncertain.

The chain combines TRBV6-5 with TRBJ2-7, with TRBD1 identical over 10 bases. In germline, CDR1 is MNHEY, CDR2 SVGAGI. V was pared by 5 bases and J by 1 base, with 5 bases of the junction left unmatched. The CDR3 is 15 residues long. CDR3 bases: TGTGCCAGCAGTCCGCGGACAGGGGGATCCTACGAGCAGTACTTC. This translates into CASSPRTGGSYEQYF.

V gene TRBV11-3 combines with J gene TRBJ2-5, with 9 bases that match TRBD2. V gave up 5 bases and J gave up 4 bases; unmatched junction bases: 20. The CDR3 totals 19 residues. Germline CDR1 SGHNT, CDR2 YENEEA. The CDR3 nucleotides are TGTGCCAGCAGCCTTCCTTTGGGGGCGGGGGGGCCGAATTCAGAGACCCAGTACTTC. Translating it yields CASSLPLGAGGPNSETQYF.

This chain uses TRBV4-2 with TRBJ1-6; 8 nucleotides agree with TRBD1. CDR1 and CDR2 from the germline V gene are LGHNA and YNFKEQ. V gave up 1 base and J gave up 3 bases; unmatched junction bases: 8. CDR3 length equals 18 residues. CDR3 protein: CASSQGGQGPLYNSPLHF. The CDR3 DNA is TGTGCCAGCAGCCAAGGAGGACAGGGCCCACTCTATAATTCACCCCTCCACTTT.

The chain is built from TRBV6-2 or TRBV6-3 and TRBJ2-5; 15 bases agree with TRBD2. CDR1 is MNHEY and CDR2 is SVGEGT in the germline V gene. V shed 4 bases and J 2 bases; nucleotides not matched to a gene: 5. CDR3 size: 17 residues. The CDR3: CASSWGLAGGIQETQYF. CDR3 nucleotides: TGTGCCAGCAGTTGGGGACTAGCGGGGGGCATACAAGAGACCCAGTACTTC.

This clone was found a few times. The rearrangement links TRBV10-3 to TRBJ1-5, with 7 bases identical to TRBD1. V shed 4 bases, J shed 4 bases, and the junction held 1 base outside the gene matches. This CDR3 is 13 amino acids long. CDR1 ENHRY and CDR2 SYGVKD come from the germline V gene. CDR3 coding DNA: TGTGCCATCAGTGCAGGGGGGAATCAGCCCCAGCATTTT. This translates into CAISAGGNQPQHF.

This clone was seen only a few times. At the DNA level, this CDR3 is encoded by other sequences in the same sample as well. The chain employs TRBV5-6 and TRBJ1-5, with 8 positions matching TRBD1. The CDR3 runs to 14 residues. Germline V gene lookup returns CDR1 SGHDT and CDR2 YYEEEE. J was trimmed by 6 bases and V by 0 bases; bases with no gene match: 2. CDR3 nucleotides: TGTGCCAGCAGCTTGGGACAGGGGAGTCAGCCCCAGCATTTT. Its protein is CASSLGQGSQPQHF.

The chain uses TRBV6-5 and TRBJ2-3; 14 nucleotides agree with TRBD2. The CDR3 covers 15 residues. CDR1 is MNHEY and CDR2 is SVGAGI in the germline V gene. Trimming at V came to 7 bases and at J to 4 bases, leaving 4 bases not matched to a gene. The CDR3 protein is CASTPTSGGADTQYF. The CDR3 DNA reads TGTGCCAGCACCCCGACTAGCGGGGGGGCAGATACGCAGTATTTT.

This clone was seen more than once but under ten times. V is TRBV28 and J is TRBJ2-1; 8 bases fit TRBD2. This CDR3 is 12 amino acids long. The trim removed 6 bases at V and 8 bases at J, leaving 3 bases unmatched. Germline lookup yields CDR1 MDHEN and CDR2 SYDVKM. CDR3 nucleotide sequence: TGTGCCAGCAGCGGGGGGGTCTATGAGCAGTTCTTC. Its protein product is CASSGGVYEQFF. The whole variable domain, remainder taken from reference TRBV28 and TRBJ2-1, is DVKVTQSSRYLVKRTGEKVFLECVQDMDHENMFWYRQDPGLGLRLIYFSYDVKMKEKGDIPEGYSVSREKKERFSLILESASTNQTSMYLCASSGGVYEQFFGPGTRLTVL.